Listed here are 25 T cell receptor beta chains from one sample, sequenced in a study of CD8+ T cells in alopecia areata (dated by TCRdb to the late 2010s). Library prep was done by the immunoSEQ multiplex PCR assay. For TCR sequencing, RNA was extracted from every sample and reverse transcribed into cDNA to serve as template. Held by TCRdb, this immuneACCESS table contains in-frame sequences only and omits some clones. Under half of the omission traces to an unresolved V gene where checked; the cause of the rest is unknown. This sample gives 150,000 to 200,000 clones in total; around 50% of them show up just once. The top ten hold 10% to 15% of the sample. Explained via the paper, the time point label denotes: less than 30 weeks on oral tofacitinib. The treatment or condition label for this specimen denotes: oral pan-JAK inhibitor, 5-10 mg twice daily. The source material was CD8+ T cells sorted from blood, sampled at week 24, from a patient treated with tofacitinib. The receptors originated from a human donor with alopecia areata.

V usage is TRBV4-2 and J usage is TRBJ1-1, with 11 bases aligning to TRBD1. The germline CDR1 and CDR2 sequences are LGHNA and YNFKEQ. J was trimmed by 5 bases and V by 4 bases; bases with no gene match: 6. CDR3 length equals 15 residues. CDR3 nucleotide sequence: TGTGCCAGCAGCCTGATGGGACAGGGGGGGACTGAAGCTTTCTTT. This gives the protein CASSLMGQGGTEAFF.

This clone came up a few times. V is TRBV29-1 and J is TRBJ2-5; D is unresolved. The germline V and J ends were trimmed by 2 bases and 0 bases, with 13 bases remaining between them. Germline lookup yields CDR1 SQVTM and CDR2 ANQGSEA. The CDR3 runs 15 residues. Here the CDR3 reads CSVEILRPYQETQYF. DNA of the CDR3: TGCAGCGTTGAAATTTTGCGGCCGTACCAAGAGACCCAGTACTTC.

V usage is TRBV5-1 and J usage is TRBJ1-2, with D possibly being TRBD1 (6 bases). The V gene's germline CDR1 is SGHRS and CDR2 YFSETQ. The V end was cut by 1 base, the J end by 8 bases, with 15 bases between. The CDR3 spans 14 residues. CDR3 coding DNA: TGCGCCAGCAGCTTGTCAGGGGAAGCGTACGGCTACACCTTC. It encodes CASSLSGEAYGYTF.

This clone turned up a few times. The V and J genes are TRBV11-2 and TRBJ2-1; 8 bases fit TRBD2. Germline V lookup: CDR1 SGHAT, CDR2 FQNNGV. There are 16 residues in the CDR3. V dropped 5 bases and J dropped 1; count of bases not matched to a gene: 7. This CDR3 is CASSRPGGGSYNEQFF. DNA for the CDR3: TGTGCCAGCAGCCGACCCGGGGGGGGGTCCTACAATGAGCAGTTCTTC.

This clone showed up just a few times. This CDR3 is CASRGTDRGYTF. Here the CDR3 DNA reads TGTGCCAGCAGGGGGACAGACCGTGGCTACACCTTC. The V and J genes are TRBV2 and TRBJ1-2; 7 nucleotides line up with TRBD1. The germline CDR1 and CDR2 sequences are SNHLY and FYNNEI. The CDR3 is made up of 12 amino acids. The junction had 5 bases not matched to a gene; V was cut back by 6 bases and J by 7 bases.

V is TRBV15 and J is TRBJ2-3; D is undetermined. Germline V lookup: CDR1 LNHNV, CDR2 YYDKDF (reference sequence). V lost 5 bases to trimming and J lost 4 bases, with 13 bases between them. This CDR3 region has 14 residues. CDR3 coding DNA: TGTGCCACCAGCTCCCGACCTTTGTCAGATACGCAGTATTTT. Translation: CATSSRPLSDTQYF.

The gene calls are TRBV30 and TRBJ2-7; TRBD2 matches 7 bases. This CDR3 is built from 13 residues. V lost 4 bases, J lost 0 bases, and 3 bases stayed unmatched. Germline values: CDR1 GTSNPN, CDR2 SVGIG (reference sequence). The CDR3 DNA reads as TGTGCCTGGATGGGAGGGCGCTCCTACGAGCAGTACTTC. This translates into CAWMGGRSYEQYF. Combining the CDR3 with reference TRBV30 and TRBJ2-7 gives the whole variable domain SQTIHQWPATLVQPVGSPLSLECTVEGTSNPNLYWYRQAAGRGLQLLFYSVGIGQISSEVPQNLSASRPQDRQFILSSKKLLLSDSGFYLCAWMGGRSYEQYFGPGTRLTVT.

The chain couples TRBV29-1 to TRBJ2-7; D is perhaps TRBD1 (6 bases). The CDR3 sequence is 13 residues long. V lost 7 bases to trimming and J lost 0 bases, with 13 bases between them. The germline V gene encodes CDR1 SQVTM and CDR2 ANQGSEA. The CDR3: CSAGTGISYEQYF. The CDR3 DNA reads as TGCAGCGCCGGTACAGGGATCTCCTACGAGCAGTACTTC.

This clone was observed a handful of times. The genes are TRBV7-8 and TRBJ2-5; no firm D call. This CDR3 region has 16 residues. The germline gives CDR1 SGHVS, CDR2 FQNEAQ. V lost 0 bases and J lost 4, with 15 bases in between. The CDR3 reads CASSLAGGRNGETQYF. CDR3 coding DNA: TGTGCCAGCAGCTTAGCTGGTGGCCGAAATGGAGAGACCCAGTACTTC.

This clone was observed once. The J gene is TRBJ1-1, the V gene TRBV5-6, with no clear D. This CDR3 has 12 amino acids. Germline lookup yields CDR1 SGHDT and CDR2 YYEEEE. Trimming removed 0 bases from V and 7 bases from J, with 7 bases in between. CDR3 sequence: CASSLGGIEAFF. The CDR3 DNA reads TGTGCCAGCAGCTTGGGAGGGATTGAAGCTTTCTTT.

This clone was counted at least ten times. CDR3 nucleotide sequence: TGTGCCATCGGAGATGACAGGGGATCGGTGGAGACCCAGTACTTC. The encoded protein is CAIGDDRGSVETQYF. The chain joins TRBV10-3 to TRBJ2-5; 8 bases are shared with TRBD1. The ends lost 8 bases at V and 5 bases at J; junction bases unmatched: 13. The CDR3 extends over 15 amino acids. Germline loops: CDR1 ENHRY, CDR2 SYGVKD.

This clone turned up a few times. The chain links TRBV30 to TRBJ2-1; D gene ambiguous. Between the trimmed V and J ends, which lost 0 bases and 3 bases, there was a span of 6 bases. The CDR3 covers 13 residues. CDR1 and CDR2 (germline): GTSNPN, SVGIG (reference sequence). The CDR3 protein is CAWSVSLYNEQFF. The CDR3 bases are TGTGCCTGGAGTGTATCCCTCTACAATGAGCAGTTCTTC.

The rearrangement uses TRBV6-5 and TRBJ2-7; a weak D match, TRBD1 (6 bases). Per germline, CDR1 MNHEY and CDR2 SVGAGI. The CDR3 has 11 amino acids. Deletions cut 9 bases from V and 7 bases from J, with 13 bases between. The CDR3 reads CASGQYVEQYF. CDR3 DNA: TGTGCCAGTGGACAGTACGTTGAGCAGTACTTC.

The V and J genes are TRBV19 and TRBJ1-1, with D possibly matching TRBD1 (5 bases). Trimming stripped 2 bases from V and 5 bases from J, with 12 bases between. The germline V gene has CDR1 LNHDA and CDR2 SQIVND (reference sequence). The CDR3 is 14 residues long. CDR3 residues: CASSIRPRGTEAFF. CDR3 sequence (DNA): TGTGCCAGTAGTATAAGACCCCGGGGGACTGAAGCTTTCTTT.

This rearrangement joins TRBV27 to TRBJ2-3; tentatively, D is TRBD2 (6 bases). This CDR3 has 15 amino acids. CDR1 is MNHEY, CDR2 SMNVEV, per germline (reference sequence). V was pared by 7 bases and J by 1 base, with 15 bases between. CDR3 region: CASTTDPGGTDTQYF. The CDR3 nucleotides are TGTGCCAGCACCACCGATCCGGGGGGCACAGATACGCAGTATTTT.

This clone occurred once. V is TRBV5-6 and J is TRBJ2-1; possibly TRBD1 for D (6 bases). Trimming removed 4 bases from V and 3 bases from J, with 17 bases in between. Germline V gives CDR1 SGHDT, CDR2 YYEEEE. The CDR3 consists of 16 residues. CDR3 nucleotide sequence: TGTGCCAGCAGCGCGACTACAGGGATTGGCTACAATGAGCAGTTCTTC. Encoded protein: CASSATTGIGYNEQFF.

V gene TRBV30 combines with J gene TRBJ2-2, with D unclear. V dropped 7 bases and J dropped 3 bases, with 6 bases sitting between them. The length of the CDR3 is 11 residues. Germline CDR1 and CDR2: GTSNPN and SVGIG (reference sequence). Here the CDR3 reads CASSHTGELFF. In DNA form, the CDR3 reads TGTGCCTCGTCACACACCGGGGAGCTGTTTTTT.

J is TRBJ2-1 and V is TRBV4-1; TRBD1 might be the D (6 bases). CDR1 is MGHRA, CDR2 YSYEKL, per germline. Trimming pared 4 bases from V and 6 bases from J, leaving 13 bases between. The CDR3 loop spans 14 amino acids. CDR3 bases: TGCGCCAGCAGCCTTCGGACAGAGACCAATGAGCAGTTCTTC. This codes for CASSLRTETNEQFF.

The rearrangement links TRBV27 to TRBJ2-2, with a weak D call TRBD1 (6 bases). CDR3 length equals 13 residues. From germline, CDR1 is MNHEY and CDR2 SMNVEV (reference sequence). Trimming shortened V by 7 bases and J by 3 bases, and 9 bases separated the two germline ends. This CDR3 reads CASTKGDTGELFF. DNA for the CDR3: TGTGCCAGCACTAAGGGGGACACCGGGGAGCTGTTTTTT.

The sample holds a few counts of this clone. The chain is built from TRBV29-1 and TRBJ1-1; D may be TRBD1 (5 bases). V lost 3 bases and J 0 bases, leaving 11 bases between the germline ends. The CDR3 totals 14 residues. Germline lookup yields CDR1 SQVTM and CDR2 ANQGSEA. CDR3 in amino acids: CSVEFGGMNTEAFF. CDR3 nucleotides: TGCAGCGTTGAGTTCGGGGGGATGAACACTGAAGCTTTCTTT.

The chain uses TRBV30 and TRBJ1-1; D is uncertain. The CDR3 runs to 11 residues. Trimming shortened V by 5 bases and J by 3 bases, and 7 bases separated the two germline ends. CDR1 is GTSNPN, CDR2 SVGIG, per germline (reference sequence). CDR3 sequence: CAWDGDTEAFF. CDR3 in DNA: TGTGCCTGGGATGGCGACACTGAAGCTTTCTTT.

Of note for this clone: An end of the junction differs from the germline gene, which may be a read error. This chain uses TRBV11-2 with TRBJ2-2, with D perhaps matching TRBD1 (5 bases). This CDR3 comprises 11 residues. CDR1 is SGHAT, CDR2 FQNNGV, per germline. The CDR3 loop reads CASSLARVENF. The CDR3 nucleotides read TGTGCCAGCAGCTTAGCCAGGGTTGAAAATTTT.

The chain has TRBV6-5 and TRBJ1-2; 8 nucleotides line up with TRBD1. The junction had 8 bases not matched to a gene; V was cut back by 4 bases and J by 7 bases. Germline-derived CDR1 and CDR2 are MNHEY and SVGAGI. This CDR3 comprises 14 residues. The CDR3 bases are TGTGCCAGCAGTTCAGGGGGCCTTCGTAGTGGCTACACCTTC. Its translation is CASSSGGLRSGYTF.

This clone was seen a few times. The chain employs TRBV6-6 and TRBJ2-5; 7 bases agree with TRBD1. Germline V gene sequence: CDR1 MNHNY, CDR2 SVGAGI (reference sequence). V lost 6 bases to trimming and J lost 5 bases; unmatched junction nucleotides: 3. This CDR3 comprises 12 residues. The CDR3 DNA reads TGTGCCAGCAGCGACAGGGCTGAGACCCAGTACTTC. As protein: CASSDRAETQYF.

The chain carries TRBV16 and TRBJ2-7; no reliable D call. The CDR3 runs 11 residues. V was cut by 2 bases and J by 8 bases, with 7 bases left in between. CDR1 is KGHSY and CDR2 is FQNENV in the germline V gene. The CDR3 nucleotides read TGTGCCAGCAGCCAAGGGCAGCAGCAGTACTTC. Encoded protein: CASSQGQQQYF.